This record covers a single TCR beta chain. The data originate from a study of blood T cell repertoires in COVID-19. Looking at the study overall: The origin of the acute and convalescent COVID-19 samples was the United States, Italy and Spain. T cells, B-cell-depleted T cells, or PBMCs provided the cDNA or gDNA that served as material.

As originally analysed: Researchers report that nucleated cell counts were estimated from reference gene primer amplification. Measured with immunoSEQ multiplex PCR; TCRdb has only the in-frame clones, and not every one. The DNA was the basis for D and trimming; V, J and clone size are from that table. In the table there are about 43,000 clones, about 90% of which are singletons. V was pared by 7 bases and J by 0 bases, with 15 bases between. This CDR3 is 15 amino acids long. Germline loops: CDR1 MRHNA, CDR2 SNTAGT. The source material was peripheral blood. This TCR was recovered from a woman of 80 years or more with active COVID-19. The genes are TRBV6-4 and TRBJ1-2; D ambiguous. The CDR3 nucleotides read TGTGCCAGCACTCACTCACCCGGGGCTAACTATGGCTACACCTTC. Encoded protein: CASTHSPGANYGYTF.